These 23 T cell receptor beta chains were all obtained from the same sample, sequenced in a study of identical twins' blood T cells. Via MiXCR, TCRdb re-called the 5' RACE reads, giving one row per CDR3 protein. In the table there are 350,000 to 400,000 distinct CDR3 sequences, 28% of which are singletons. Sequencing input: PBMCs. Source of these receptors: a woman aged 18-49 years in good health.

This clonotype was observed a few times. The gene calls are TRBV18 and TRBJ1-5; D gene unclear. This CDR3 contains 13 residues. Germline V CDR1 and CDR2: KGHSH, LQKENI. The V end lost 8 bases, the J end lost 3 bases, and 11 bases lay between the germline ends. Written as DNA, the CDR3 is TGTGCCAGCGGAATAGAGGTCAATCAGCCCCAGCATTTT. Residues: CASGIEVNQPQHF.

The V gene is TRBV6-2 or TRBV6-3, the J gene TRBJ2-7, with 10 positions matching TRBD2. The length of the CDR3 is 16 residues. Germline V gene lookup returns CDR1 MNHEY and CDR2 SVGEGT. The J segment lost 1 base and the V segment lost 0 bases, leaving 3 bases of the junction unmatched. CDR3 region: CASSYSGTSVSYEQYF. In DNA, the CDR3 is TGTGCCAGCAGTTACTCCGGGACTAGCGTATCCTACGAGCAGTACTTC.

V is TRBV19 and J is TRBJ2-2; TRBD1 is a possible D gene (6 bases). Germline CDR1 and CDR2: LNHDA and SQIVND (reference sequence). Trimming shortened V by 5 bases and J by 4 bases, and 14 bases separated the two germline ends. The length of the CDR3 is 15 residues. In DNA, the CDR3 is TGTGCCAGTAGTCAAACAGGGTCCGGCACCGGGGAGCTGTTTTTT. Translation gives CASSQTGSGTGELFF.

This clonotype has just a few counts. The V gene is TRBV7-9, the J gene TRBJ2-1, with TRBD2 matching 11 bases. Trimming removed 4 bases from V and 8 bases from J; junction bases left unmatched: 10. The germline V gene has CDR1 SEHNR and CDR2 FQNEAQ (reference sequence). The CDR3 loop spans 16 amino acids. CDR3 sequence: CASSYPLAGGVDEQFF. The CDR3 nucleotides are TGTGCCAGCAGCTACCCTCTAGCGGGAGGAGTTGATGAGCAGTTCTTC.

This clonotype showed up just a few times. The chain joins TRBV6-6 to TRBJ1-4; TRBD1 might be the D (5 bases). CDR3 length: 14 residues. Germline CDR1 and CDR2: MNHNY and SVGAGI (reference sequence). The V gene lost 5 bases and the J gene lost 8 bases, with 15 bases spanning the gap. The CDR3 DNA sequence: TGTGCCAGCAGTAGGCCCCAGAGGGGCGAAAAACTGTTTTTT. This sequence encodes CASSRPQRGEKLFF.

V and J are TRBV6-1 and TRBJ2-1, with D perhaps matching TRBD2 (7 bases). Trimming took off 8 bases at V and 6 bases at J, with 17 bases between the two ends. Germline V gene lookup returns CDR1 MNHNS and CDR2 SASEGT. The CDR3 is 14 amino acids. The CDR3 DNA reads TGTGCCAGCGGGAGGGACACCGAATCCAATGAGCAGTTCTTC. This sequence encodes CASGRDTESNEQFF.

This clonotype was detected a few times. This chain uses TRBV29-1 with TRBJ2-1; weak D call: TRBD1 (5 bases). V was pared by 6 bases and J by 0 bases, with 15 bases between. CDR1 and CDR2 (germline): SQVTM, ANQGSEA. This CDR3 is built from 15 residues. The CDR3 nucleotides read TGCAGCGTCCTCGGACACGAGCCCTCCTACAATGAGCAGTTCTTC. Protein product: CSVLGHEPSYNEQFF.

This clonotype has more than one count but fewer than ten. Here the CDR3 DNA reads TGTGCCAGCAGTGGGCTCGAGGGGGCTAAACAGCCCCAGCATTTT. Protein: CASSGLEGAKQPQHF. The rearrangement joins TRBV2 to TRBJ1-5, with TRBD1 matching over 7 bases. J gave up 7 bases and V 4 bases, and 10 bases lay outside the gene matches. This CDR3 has 15 amino acids. The germline gives CDR1 SNHLY, CDR2 FYNNEI.

The V and J genes are TRBV6-5 and TRBJ2-7, with 7 bases that match TRBD1. V gave up 2 bases and J gave up 6 bases; unmatched junction bases: 7. Germline loops: CDR1 MNHEY, CDR2 SVGAGI. CDR3 length: 14 residues. DNA of the CDR3: TGTGCCAGCAGTTACACGGGACAGCCTCGCGAGCAGTACTTC. Translated, it gives CASSYTGQPREQYF.

J is TRBJ1-1 and V is TRBV18; no definite D call. The CDR3 is 13 amino acids. Trimming took 1 base from V and 5 from J, leaving 8 bases between them. The germline V gene has CDR1 KGHSH and CDR2 LQKENI. The CDR3 sequence is CASSPLTATEAFF. The CDR3 coding sequence is TGTGCCAGCTCACCACTAACCGCTACTGAAGCTTTCTTT. The full variable domain, completed using reference TRBV18 and TRBJ1-1, is NAGVMQNPRHLVRRRGQEARLRCSPMKGHSHVYWYRQLPEEGLKFMVYLQKENIIDESGMPKERFSAEFPKEGPSILRIQQVVRGDSAAYFCASSPLTATEAFFGQGTRLTVV.

This clonotype was observed a handful of times. V usage is TRBV5-1 and J usage is TRBJ2-7; 9 positions agree with TRBD2. Germline assignment: CDR1 SGHRS and CDR2 YFSETQ. This CDR3 comprises 14 residues. V was pared by 3 bases and J by 7 bases, with 8 bases of the junction left unmatched. The CDR3 nucleotides are TGCGCCAGCAGCTGGTTAGCGGGAGCCCCAGAGCAGTACTTC. Translating gives CASSWLAGAPEQYF.

This clonotype was detected only a few times. V and J are TRBV29-1 and TRBJ1-4; D uncertain. The germline gives CDR1 SQVTM, CDR2 ANQGSEA. Trimming removed 4 bases at V and 7 bases at J, with 16 bases between. The CDR3 totals 14 residues. In DNA form, the CDR3 reads TGCAGCGTTGTCGATGTCGGGGTTGGTGAAAAACTGTTTTTT. The encoded protein is CSVVDVGVGEKLFF. The entire variable domain, with the rest obtained from reference TRBV29-1 and TRBJ1-4, is as follows: SAVISQKPSRDICQRGTSLTIQCQVDSQVTMMFWYRQQPGQSLTLIATANQGSEATYESGFVIDKFPISRPNLTFSTLTVSNMSPEDSSIYLCSVVDVGVGEKLFFGSGTQLSVL.

The J gene is TRBJ2-2, the V gene TRBV6-5; maybe TRBD1 (5 bases). The germline gives CDR1 MNHEY, CDR2 SVGAGI. CDR3 length: 15 residues. Trimming cost V 4 bases and J 7 bases, with 16 bases left between them. The CDR3 here is CASSWGPGPDGELFF. DNA for the CDR3: TGTGCCAGCAGTTGGGGCCCCGGACCAGACGGGGAGCTGTTTTTT.

Only a few counts were recorded for this clonotype. V and J are TRBV2 and TRBJ2-1; D is tentatively TRBD1 or TRBD2 (6 bases each). CDR1 SNHLY and CDR2 FYNNEI come from the germline V gene. The CDR3 is made up of 15 amino acids. Trimming took 4 bases from V and 6 from J, leaving 16 bases between them. This CDR3 reads CASSAWGAGGNEQFF. DNA of the CDR3: TGTGCCAGCAGTGCTTGGGGGGCCGGAGGCAATGAGCAGTTCTTC.

This clonotype was counted ten times or more. The chain links TRBV29-1 to TRBJ2-1, with D unclear. The ends were cut back, 3 bases at V and 0 bases at J, with 6 bases in the middle. Germline V CDR1 and CDR2: SQVTM, ANQGSEA. The CDR3 sequence is 13 residues long. The CDR3 nucleotides read TGCAGCGTTGAGGGAAGCTCCTACAATGAGCAGTTCTTC. Translation: CSVEGSSYNEQFF.

There are many counts of this clonotype. The CDR3 DNA sequence: TGTGCCAGCAGCCTGGACAGGGGCCTAATGAACACTGAAGCTTTCTTT. Translated, it gives CASSLDRGLMNTEAFF. The chain is built from TRBV11-2 and TRBJ1-1, with TRBD1 identical over 9 bases. The CDR3 spans 16 residues. V dropped 5 bases and J dropped 0; count of bases not matched to a gene: 7. CDR1 SGHAT and CDR2 FQNNGV come from the germline V gene.

This clonotype was counted only a few times. The chain uses TRBV3-1 and TRBJ1-6; TRBD1 might be the D (6 bases). The V and J ends lost 6 bases and 3 bases respectively, with 12 bases between them. CDR3 length: 15 amino acids. Germline CDR1 reads LGHDT; CDR2 reads YNNKEL (reference sequence). For the CDR3, the DNA is TGTGCCAGCAGGGAAGACAGGCTCTATAATTCACCCCTCCACTTT. Amino acid sequence: CASREDRLYNSPLHF.

The chain couples TRBV2 to TRBJ1-1, with D unclear. CDR1 and CDR2 from the germline V gene are SNHLY and FYNNEI. Trimming cost V 4 bases and J 3 bases, with 12 bases left between them. The CDR3 length is 14 residues. Here the CDR3 reads CASSGFSGDTEAFF. As DNA, the CDR3 is TGTGCCAGCAGTGGGTTCAGTGGGGACACTGAAGCTTTCTTT.

The chain employs TRBV7-9 and TRBJ1-3; D remains ambiguous. CDR1 is SEHNR, CDR2 FQNEAQ, per germline (reference sequence). This CDR3 region has 15 residues. Trimming took 4 bases from V and 2 from J, leaving 12 bases between them. CDR3 sequence: CASSSPRETGNTIYF. For the CDR3, the DNA is TGTGCCAGCAGCTCTCCCCGGGAAACTGGAAACACCATATATTTT.

This clonotype was detected a few times. At one end, the junction sequence differs from germline, possibly due to a read error. The genes are TRBV5-1 and TRBJ1-1, with D hard to call. The CDR3 contains 13 residues. CDR1 and CDR2 from the germline V gene are SGHRS and YFSETQ. In DNA, the CDR3 is TGCGCCTGCAGCGGGCAGACGAACACTGAAGCTTTCTTT. It codes for CACSGQTNTEAFF.

This clonotype was found a few times. The V and J genes are TRBV3-1 and TRBJ2-1; D is unclear. The CDR3 runs to 11 residues. Germline V gene sequence: CDR1 LGHDT, CDR2 YNNKEL (reference sequence). Trimming cost V 5 bases and J 12 bases, with 11 bases left between them. The CDR3 reads CASSDPSGQFF. DNA of the CDR3: TGTGCCAGCAGCGACCCTTCAGGGCAGTTCTTC.

This clonotype was observed a few times. The V call is TRBV6-6, the J call TRBJ1-2; 9 nucleotides align to TRBD1. The CDR3 spans 15 residues. Germline V lookup: CDR1 MNHNY, CDR2 SVGAGI (reference sequence). The junction had 9 bases not matched to a gene; V was cut back by 5 bases and J by 5 bases. The chain's CDR3 is CASSPQGANIYGYTF. The CDR3 DNA reads TGTGCCAGCAGTCCACAGGGGGCCAACATTTATGGCTACACCTTC.

The chain uses TRBV18 and TRBJ2-5; D remains unclear. The V gene lost 5 bases and the J gene lost 1 base, with 8 bases spanning the gap. CDR3 length equals 13 residues. Germline V lookup: CDR1 KGHSH, CDR2 LQKENI. CDR3 DNA sequence: TGTGCCAGCTCATCCGACATCCAAGAGACCCAGTACTTC. This gives the protein CASSSDIQETQYF.